This T cell receptor (beta chain) was recovered during a study of T-cell reconstitution after alpha-beta-depleted transplantation in children. Study-level results: T-cell counts and diversity were attributed mostly to newly produced T cells one year after transplant.

With respect to this clonotype: What it binds is not known.

The length of the CDR3 is 13 residues. The V end lost 2 bases, the J end lost 8 bases, and 13 bases lay between the germline ends. The germline gives CDR1 SGHRS, CDR2 YFSETQ. This sample's TCRbeta library carried unique molecular identifier barcodes. TCRdb ran MiXCR on the PCR reads and lists one entry per CDR3 protein. The sample lists 130,000 to 150,000 distinct CDR3 sequences, around 10% occurring once. This specimen consisted of PBMCs, mostly from graft donor cells, obtained 180 days after TCRalphabeta/CD19-depleted stem cell transplant. V is TRBV5-1 and J is TRBJ1-1, with D perhaps TRBD1 (6 bases). This clonotype originated in a female patient aged 2-9 years who had a stem cell transplant for congenital amegakaryocytic thrombocytopenia, so the T cells may come from the graft donor. The CDR3 nucleotides read TGCGCCAGCAGCTTAGTTCGGGGGCGGGAAGCTTTCTTT. Its translation: CASSLVRGREAFF.